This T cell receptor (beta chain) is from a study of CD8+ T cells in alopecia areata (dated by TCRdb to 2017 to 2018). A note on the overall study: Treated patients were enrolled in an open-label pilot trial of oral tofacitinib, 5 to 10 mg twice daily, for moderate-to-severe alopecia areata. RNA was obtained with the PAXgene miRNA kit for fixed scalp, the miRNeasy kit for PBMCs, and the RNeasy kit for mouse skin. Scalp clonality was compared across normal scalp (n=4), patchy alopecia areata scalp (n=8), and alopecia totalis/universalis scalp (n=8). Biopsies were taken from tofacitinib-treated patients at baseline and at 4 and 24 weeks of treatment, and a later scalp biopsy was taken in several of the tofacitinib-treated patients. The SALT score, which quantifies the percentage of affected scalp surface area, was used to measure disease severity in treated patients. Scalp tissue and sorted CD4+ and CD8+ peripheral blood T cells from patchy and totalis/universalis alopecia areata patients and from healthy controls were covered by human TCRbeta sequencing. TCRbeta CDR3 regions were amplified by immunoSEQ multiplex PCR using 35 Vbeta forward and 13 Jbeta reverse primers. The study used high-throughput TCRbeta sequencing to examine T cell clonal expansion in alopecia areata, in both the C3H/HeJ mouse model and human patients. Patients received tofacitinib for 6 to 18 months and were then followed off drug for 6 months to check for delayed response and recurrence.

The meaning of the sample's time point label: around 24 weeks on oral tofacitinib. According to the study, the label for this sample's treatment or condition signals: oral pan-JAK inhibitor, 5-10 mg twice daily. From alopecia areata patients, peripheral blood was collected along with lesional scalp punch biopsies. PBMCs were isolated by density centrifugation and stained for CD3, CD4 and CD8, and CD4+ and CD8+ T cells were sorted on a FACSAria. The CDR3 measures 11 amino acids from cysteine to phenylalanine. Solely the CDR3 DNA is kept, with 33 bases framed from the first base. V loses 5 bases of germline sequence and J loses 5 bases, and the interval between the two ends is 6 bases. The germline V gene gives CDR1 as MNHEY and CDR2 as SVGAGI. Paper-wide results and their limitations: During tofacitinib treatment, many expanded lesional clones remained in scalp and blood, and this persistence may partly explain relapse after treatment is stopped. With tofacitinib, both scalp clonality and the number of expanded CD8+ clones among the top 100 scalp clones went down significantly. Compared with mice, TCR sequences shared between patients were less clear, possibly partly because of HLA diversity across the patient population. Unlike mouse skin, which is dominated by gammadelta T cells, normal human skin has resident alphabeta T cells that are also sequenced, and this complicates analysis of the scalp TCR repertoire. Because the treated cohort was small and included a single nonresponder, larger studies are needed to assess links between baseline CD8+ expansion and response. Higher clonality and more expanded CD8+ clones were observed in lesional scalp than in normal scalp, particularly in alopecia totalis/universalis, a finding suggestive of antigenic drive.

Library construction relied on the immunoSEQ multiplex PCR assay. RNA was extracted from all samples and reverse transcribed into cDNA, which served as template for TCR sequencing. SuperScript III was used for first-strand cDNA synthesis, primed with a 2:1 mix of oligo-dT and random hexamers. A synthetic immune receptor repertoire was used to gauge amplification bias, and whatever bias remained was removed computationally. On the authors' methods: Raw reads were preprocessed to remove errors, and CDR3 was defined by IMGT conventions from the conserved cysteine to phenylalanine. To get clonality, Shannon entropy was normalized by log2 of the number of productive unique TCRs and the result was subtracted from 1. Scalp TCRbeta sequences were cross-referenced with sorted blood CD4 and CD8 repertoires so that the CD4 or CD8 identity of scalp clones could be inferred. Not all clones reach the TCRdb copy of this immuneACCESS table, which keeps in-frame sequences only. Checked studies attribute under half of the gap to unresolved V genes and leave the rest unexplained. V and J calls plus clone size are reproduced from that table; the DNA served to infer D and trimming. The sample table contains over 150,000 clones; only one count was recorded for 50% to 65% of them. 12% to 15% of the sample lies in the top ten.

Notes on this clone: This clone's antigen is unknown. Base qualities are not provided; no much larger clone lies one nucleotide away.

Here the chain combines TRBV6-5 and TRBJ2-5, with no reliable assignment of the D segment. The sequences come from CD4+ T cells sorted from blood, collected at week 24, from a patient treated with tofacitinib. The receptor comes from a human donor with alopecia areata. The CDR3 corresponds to CASSAAETQYF. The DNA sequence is TGTGCCAGCAGTGCGGCGGAGACCCAGTACTTC.